Each of the 29 T cell receptor beta chains below was sequenced from the same sample in a study of blood T cell repertoires in COVID-19. Measured with immunoSEQ multiplex PCR; TCRdb has only the in-frame clones, and not every one. The top ten hold around 1.2% of the sample, which has 300,000 to 450,000 clones, more than 75% seen once. The sequenced material came from PBMCs or T cells enriched from blood (not recorded which). The source of these receptors is a woman under 30 who had recovered from COVID-19.

This clone was counted only a few times. The chain combines TRBV10-3 with TRBJ1-5; TRBD1 aligns across 7 bases. Germline CDR1 and CDR2: ENHRY and SYGVKD. The V and J ends lost 3 bases and 4 bases, in that order; junction bases with no gene match: 6. This CDR3 has 15 amino acids. The CDR3 loop reads CAISDRTGINQPQHF. The CDR3 DNA reads TGTGCCATCAGTGATAGGACAGGTATAAATCAGCCCCAGCATTTT.

The CDR3 sequence is CASSYSAGLNEQYF. CDR3 in DNA: TGTGCCAGCAGTTACTCGGCAGGGCTGAACGAGCAGTACTTC. V usage is TRBV6-5 and J usage is TRBJ2-7, with TRBD1 as a possible D gene (5 bases). This CDR3 spans 14 amino acids. Germline V CDR1 and CDR2: MNHEY, SVGAGI. Trimming removed 0 bases at V and 5 bases at J, with 11 bases between.

The CDR3 here is CASSLAGDRASSGNTIYF. The DNA for the CDR3 is TGCGCCAGCAGCTTGGCCGGGGACAGGGCAAGCTCTGGAAACACCATATATTTT. The rearrangement joins TRBV5-1 to TRBJ1-3; TRBD1 agrees at 9 bases. Per the germline V gene, CDR1 is SGHRS and CDR2 is YFSETQ. The CDR3 has 18 residues. The J segment lost 0 bases and the V segment lost 0 bases, leaving 7 bases of the junction unmatched. Based on the CDR3 plus reference TRBV5-1 and TRBJ1-3, the full variable domain is KAGVTQTPRYLIKTRGQQVTLSCSPISGHRSVSWYQQTPGQGLQFLFEYFSETQRNKGNFPGRFSGRQFSNSRSEMNVSTLELGDSALYLCASSLAGDRASSGNTIYFGEGSWLTVV.

V gene TRBV6-4 combines with J gene TRBJ1-1; a weak D match, TRBD1 (6 bases). Germline lookup yields CDR1 MRHNA and CDR2 SNTAGT. The germline V and J ends were trimmed by 4 bases and 1 base, with 13 bases remaining between them. The CDR3 contains 15 residues. CDR3 DNA: TGTGCCAGCAGTGTGGACAGTCGTGCGAACACTGAAGCTTTCTTT. It yields the protein CASSVDSRANTEAFF.

This rearrangement joins TRBV29-1 to TRBJ1-4; 7 bases map to TRBD1. V trimming: 6 bases; J trimming: 5 bases; junction bases outside the gene matches: 6. The CDR3 covers 13 residues. CDR1 and CDR2 from the germline V gene are SQVTM and ANQGSEA. CDR3 loop: CSVQGGFNEKLFF. In nucleotides, the CDR3 is TGCAGCGTCCAGGGGGGTTTCAATGAAAAACTGTTTTTT. Full variable domain (outside the CDR3, taken from reference TRBV29-1 and TRBJ1-4): SAVISQKPSRDICQRGTSLTIQCQVDSQVTMMFWYRQQPGQSLTLIATANQGSEATYESGFVIDKFPISRPNLTFSTLTVSNMSPEDSSIYLCSVQGGFNEKLFFGSGTQLSVL.

Only one count was recorded for this clone. This chain connects TRBV28 to TRBJ2-7; a possible D gene is TRBD2 (6 bases). CDR1 is MDHEN and CDR2 is SYDVKM in the germline V gene. There are 15 residues in the CDR3. The V end lost 7 bases, the J end lost 2 bases, and 18 bases lay between the germline ends. The CDR3 nucleotides are TGTGCCAGCACCCGGTCAGGAGGGAACACCTACGAGCAGTACTTC. Translation: CASTRSGGNTYEQYF.

V usage is TRBV24-1 and J usage is TRBJ2-1; the D gene is possibly TRBD1 (5 bases). V was pared by 9 bases and J by 7 bases, with 18 bases between. The CDR3 extends over 14 amino acids. Per germline, CDR1 KGHDR and CDR2 SFDVKD. The CDR3 region is CATGSGYMGNEQFF. Here the CDR3 DNA reads TGTGCCACCGGATCAGGGTATATGGGGAATGAGCAGTTCTTC.

This clone was seen a single time. The rearrangement uses TRBV7-8 and TRBJ1-4; 10 positions match TRBD1. Germline V gene data show CDR1 as SGHVS and CDR2 as FQNEAQ. Trimming cost V 5 bases and J 7 bases; bases outside gene matches: 4. The CDR3 consists of 14 residues. The CDR3 bases are TGTGCCAGCAGCCGCGGGACAGGGGTTGAAAAACTGTTTTTT. It codes for CASSRGTGVEKLFF.

This clone was detected once. At one end, the junction sequence differs from germline, possibly due to a read error. The J gene is TRBJ1-1, the V gene TRBV5-4; possible D gene TRBD1, 6 bases. CDR1 is SGHNT and CDR2 is YYREEE in the germline V gene (reference sequence). The CDR3 spans 13 residues. The CDR3 sequence: CAGSLDGTLEAFF. In DNA, the CDR3 is TGTGCCGGCAGCTTGGATGGGACACTTGAAGCTTTCTTT.

This clone has a single count. The chain links TRBV10-3 to TRBJ1-1; a possible D gene is TRBD1 (5 bases). The V and J ends lost 5 bases and 2 bases respectively, with 18 bases between them. Germline V gene lookup returns CDR1 ENHRY and CDR2 SYGVKD. The CDR3 loop spans 16 amino acids. In DNA, the CDR3 is TGTGCCATCAGTACCACCACAGGAGACCCTAACACTGAAGCTTTCTTT. It translates to CAISTTTGDPNTEAFF.

The chain joins TRBV7-2 to TRBJ1-1; D is perhaps TRBD1 (6 bases). V was shortened by 1 base and J by 5 bases, with 20 bases between the two germline ends. The CDR3 sequence is 17 residues long. CDR1 is SGHTA, CDR2 FQGNSA, per germline. CDR3 coding DNA: TGTGCCAGCAGCTTAGGAGGGGGAGTCAGGGGAGAGACTGAAGCTTTCTTT. This gives the protein CASSLGGGVRGETEAFF.

The gene calls are TRBV27 and TRBJ2-7, with D possibly TRBD1 on 5 matching bases. Germline lookup yields CDR1 MNHEY and CDR2 SMNVEV (reference sequence). The CDR3 has 15 amino acids. Trimming removed 2 bases from V and 2 bases from J, with 13 bases in between. DNA of the CDR3: TGTGCCAGCAGTTTAAAGACCACAGGAACCTACGAGCAGTACTTC. This codes for CASSLKTTGTYEQYF.

The V and J genes are TRBV2 and TRBJ2-2; TRBD1 aligns across 12 bases. Germline CDR1 SNHLY, CDR2 FYNNEI. CDR3 length: 17 amino acids. With V trimmed by 2 bases and J by 5 bases, 6 bases remained unmatched. The CDR3, as DNA: TGTGCCAGCAGTGAAAAGGGACAGGGGGCATGGACCGGGGAGCTGTTTTTT. It translates to CASSEKGQGAWTGELFF.

The V gene is TRBV6-4, the J gene TRBJ2-1, with 11 nucleotides matching TRBD2. This CDR3 has 13 amino acids. Per the germline V gene, CDR1 is MRHNA and CDR2 is SNTAGT. V gave up 2 bases and J gave up 16 bases; unmatched junction bases: 7. Here the CDR3 reads CASSDGVAGGLFF. For the CDR3, the DNA is TGTGCCAGCAGTGACGGAGTAGCGGGGGGGCTTTTCTTC.

The V gene is TRBV6-5, the J gene TRBJ1-2; D remains ambiguous. V lost 6 bases and J 2 bases, leaving 7 bases between the germline ends. Germline V gene data show CDR1 as MNHEY and CDR2 as SVGAGI. The CDR3 is 12 amino acids. CDR3 sequence (DNA): TGTGCCAGCAGCTCGGGGAACTATGGCTACACCTTC. This translates into CASSSGNYGYTF.

The V and J genes are TRBV7-9 and TRBJ1-4; TRBD1 aligns across 8 bases. V shed 4 bases, J shed 8 bases, and the junction held 9 bases outside the gene matches. In germline, CDR1 is SEHNR, CDR2 FQNEAQ (reference sequence). The CDR3 is 15 amino acids. CDR3 in DNA: TGTGCCAGCAGCTACGGACAGGGTGGCTCCGAAAAACTGTTTTTT. It is translated as CASSYGQGGSEKLFF.

This clone was seen more than once but under ten times. The chain has TRBV5-4 and TRBJ1-2, with 7 nucleotides matching TRBD1. Unmatched junction bases numbered 3, after V lost 2 bases and J lost 5 bases. Germline CDR1 is SGHNT and CDR2 is YYREEE (reference sequence). This CDR3 spans 13 amino acids. Written as DNA, the CDR3 is TGTGCCAGCAGCTTAACAGGGGCGTATGGCTACACCTTC. Translation: CASSLTGAYGYTF. Variable domain in full (rest from reference TRBV5-4 and TRBJ1-2): ETGVTQSPTHLIKTRGQQVTLRCSSQSGHNTVSWYQQALGQGPQFIFQYYREEENGRGNFPPRFSGLQFPNYSSELNVNALELDDSALYLCASSLTGAYGYTFGSGTRLTVV.

This clone appeared a single time. The chain employs TRBV19 and TRBJ1-1; D possibly corresponds to TRBD1 (5 bases). Between the trimmed V and J ends, which lost 6 bases and 2 bases, there was a span of 13 bases. This CDR3 spans 14 amino acids. The germline V gene encodes CDR1 LNHDA and CDR2 SQIVND (reference sequence). CDR3 loop: CASSLRQSNTEAFF. The CDR3 region has the DNA TGTGCCAGTAGCCTTAGACAGAGTAACACTGAAGCTTTCTTT. The variable domain in full, completed from reference TRBV19 and TRBJ1-1, reads DGGITQSPKYLFRKEGQNVTLSCEQNLNHDAMYWYRQDPGQGLRLIYYSQIVNDFQKGDIAEGYSVSREKKESFPLTVTSAQKNPTAFYLCASSLRQSNTEAFFGQGTRLTVV.

The chain employs TRBV28 and TRBJ1-1; TRBD1 matches 10 bases. The V gene's germline CDR1 is MDHEN and CDR2 SYDVKM. The CDR3 runs 15 residues. With V trimmed by 2 bases and J by 5 bases, 5 bases remained unmatched. The CDR3 DNA follows: TGTGCCAGCAGTTTAACGGGACAGGGGTTGACTGAAGCTTTCTTT. Translated: CASSLTGQGLTEAFF.

The sample holds one count of this clone. This rearrangement joins TRBV4-1 to TRBJ1-3; 12 nucleotides align to TRBD1. The CDR3 is made up of 15 amino acids. The germline V gene has CDR1 MGHRA and CDR2 YSYEKL. Trimming cost V 6 bases and J 4 bases; bases outside gene matches: 4. The CDR3 bases are TGCGCCAGCAGGGGACAGGGGGCGCAAGGAAACACCATATATTTT. It encodes CASRGQGAQGNTIYF.

The rearrangement uses TRBV2 and TRBJ2-3; D is perhaps TRBD2 (6 bases). The CDR3 extends over 12 amino acids. Germline V CDR1 and CDR2: SNHLY, FYNNEI. Trimming shortened V by 8 bases and J by 5 bases, and 11 bases separated the two germline ends. The CDR3: CASGLGGDTQYF. CDR3 bases: TGTGCCAGCGGGCTGGGGGGAGATACGCAGTATTTT.

V gene TRBV27 combines with J gene TRBJ2-7; D may be TRBD1 (5 bases). Trimming removed 6 bases at V and 0 bases at J, with 15 bases between. The CDR3 loop spans 15 amino acids. Germline CDR1 and CDR2: MNHEY and SMNVEV (reference sequence). The CDR3 DNA reads TGTGCCAGCAGCCGCAGGGTCGCCGCCTCCTACGAGCAGTACTTC. Amino acids: CASSRRVAASYEQYF.

The rearrangement joins TRBV9 to TRBJ2-2; the D gene is possibly TRBD1 (5 bases). V was shortened by 4 bases and J by 4 bases, with 14 bases between the two germline ends. Per the germline V gene, CDR1 is SGDLS and CDR2 is YYNGEE. This CDR3 is built from 15 residues. In DNA, the CDR3 is TGTGCCAGCAGCTCCCCAGGGTTGTCCACCGGGGAGCTGTTTTTT. Its protein is CASSSPGLSTGELFF.

This clone was found a few times. CDR3 loop: CASSDVQATEYGYTF. The CDR3 DNA is TGTGCCAGCAGTGACGTCCAAGCGACGGAATATGGCTACACCTTC. The gene calls are TRBV6-2 or TRBV6-3 and TRBJ1-2, with D unresolved. The ends were cut back, 5 bases at V and 5 bases at J, with 18 bases in the middle. The CDR3 extends over 15 amino acids. In germline, CDR1 is MNHEY, CDR2 SVGEGT.

This chain links TRBV5-8 with TRBJ1-2; D call uncertain. V was cut by 1 base and J by 3 bases, with 7 bases left in between. CDR1 is SGHTS, CDR2 YDEGEE, per germline. This CDR3 region has 13 residues. CDR3 region: CASSLFGDYGYTF. CDR3 DNA: TGTGCCAGCAGCTTGTTCGGGGACTATGGCTACACCTTC.

This chain connects TRBV19 to TRBJ1-5; 9 bases fit TRBD1. The CDR3 spans 17 residues. V lost 1 base and J lost 1; bases outside the gene matches: 5. Germline V gene data show CDR1 as LNHDA and CDR2 as SQIVND (reference sequence). DNA of the CDR3: TGTGCCAGTAGTATAGTATGGGGACAGGGCAGCAATCAGCCCCAGCATTTT. This codes for CASSIVWGQGSNQPQHF.

The chain uses TRBV20-1 and TRBJ2-3; TRBD1 aligns across 7 bases. The CDR3 has 16 amino acids. Germline V gene data show CDR1 as DFQATT and CDR2 as SNEGSKA (reference sequence). V was clipped by 3 bases and J by 2 bases; unmatched bases: 11. The CDR3 DNA sequence: TGCAGTGCTAGTCGAATAGGGGGCGCAGACACAGATACGCAGTATTTT. It specifies CSASRIGGADTDTQYF.

The chain combines TRBV11-2 with TRBJ2-7; TRBD2 is a possible D gene (5 bases). V was shortened by 6 bases and J by 5 bases, with 17 bases between the two germline ends. CDR3 length: 14 amino acids. The germline V gene has CDR1 SGHAT and CDR2 FQNNGV. The CDR3 is CASRFTGNPHEQYF. The CDR3 nucleotides read TGTGCCAGCAGATTCACGGGAAACCCTCACGAGCAGTACTTC.

The chain couples TRBV19 to TRBJ1-2; 7 nucleotides match TRBD1. Losses at the gene ends were 9 bases for V and 7 bases for J; bases not matched to a gene: 20. The CDR3 length is 16 residues. Germline V gene data show CDR1 as LNHDA and CDR2 as SQIVND (reference sequence). In DNA form, the CDR3 reads TGTGCCAGATTCCGGGACAGTCCGAAAATAGACTCTGGCTACACCTTC. Encoded protein: CARFRDSPKIDSGYTF.